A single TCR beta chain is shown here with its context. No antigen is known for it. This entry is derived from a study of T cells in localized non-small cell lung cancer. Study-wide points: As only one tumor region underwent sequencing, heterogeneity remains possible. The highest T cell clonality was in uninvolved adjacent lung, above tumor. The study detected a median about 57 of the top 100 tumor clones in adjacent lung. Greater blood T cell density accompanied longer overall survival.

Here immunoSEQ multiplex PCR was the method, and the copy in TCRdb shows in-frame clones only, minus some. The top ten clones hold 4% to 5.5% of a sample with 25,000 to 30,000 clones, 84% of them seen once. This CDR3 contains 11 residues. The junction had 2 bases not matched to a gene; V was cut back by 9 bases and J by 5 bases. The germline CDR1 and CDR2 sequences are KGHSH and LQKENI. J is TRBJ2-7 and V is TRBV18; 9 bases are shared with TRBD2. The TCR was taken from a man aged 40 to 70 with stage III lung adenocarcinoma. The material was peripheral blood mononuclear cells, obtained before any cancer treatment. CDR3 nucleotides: TGTGCCAGTCGGACTAGCGACGAGCAGTACTTC. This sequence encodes CASRTSDEQYF.